This record concerns one TCR beta chain sequence. Antigen specificity is unknown. These data originate in a study of shared clonotypes between healthy human individuals. The study's findings and limits: Expectations were that clonotype sharing among donors would be affected by sequencing depth.

Naivety among CD8 cells was defined by CD45RO negativity and positive CCR7 selection, thereby excluding terminally differentiated effector memory CD45RA+ cells. J gave up 0 bases and V 5 bases, and 10 bases lay outside the gene matches. The germline V gene has CDR1 MNHEY and CDR2 SMNVEV (reference sequence). The CDR3 contains 16 residues. Every subset had its genomic DNA shared out evenly among several immunoSEQ plates. The assay was immunoSEQ multiplex PCR, and TCRdb's table has in-frame clones only and misses some. The sample holds millions of clones; approximately 95% are singletons and the top ten take 0.85% to 1.2%.

Sequencing input: naive CD8+ T cells sorted from blood. The rearrangement links TRBV27 to TRBJ2-7, with 7 bases aligning to TRBD1. The source of this sequence is a man aged 18-30 years in good health. The CDR3 sequence is CASSPLTGVPSYEQYF. As DNA, the CDR3 is TGTGCCAGCAGTCCCCTAACAGGGGTCCCCTCCTACGAGCAGTACTTC.